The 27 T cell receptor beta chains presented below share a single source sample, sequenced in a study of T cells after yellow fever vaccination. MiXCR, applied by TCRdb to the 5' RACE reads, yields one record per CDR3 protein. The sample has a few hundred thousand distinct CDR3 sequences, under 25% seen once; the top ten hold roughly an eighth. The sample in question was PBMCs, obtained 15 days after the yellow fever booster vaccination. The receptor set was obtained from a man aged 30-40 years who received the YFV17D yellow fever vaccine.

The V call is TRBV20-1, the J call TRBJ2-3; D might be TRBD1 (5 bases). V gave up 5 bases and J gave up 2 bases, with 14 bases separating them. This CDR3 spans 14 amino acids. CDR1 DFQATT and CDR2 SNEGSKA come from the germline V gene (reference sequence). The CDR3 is CSAPLGANTDTQYF. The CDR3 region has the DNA TGCAGTGCTCCCCTTGGGGCCAACACAGATACGCAGTATTTT.

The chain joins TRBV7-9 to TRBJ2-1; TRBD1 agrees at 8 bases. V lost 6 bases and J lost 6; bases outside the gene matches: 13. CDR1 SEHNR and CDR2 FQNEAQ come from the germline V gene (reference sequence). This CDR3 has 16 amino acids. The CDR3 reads CASSRSGTGLSNEQFF. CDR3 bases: TGTGCCAGCAGTCGTTCCGGGACAGGTCTAAGCAATGAGCAGTTCTTC.

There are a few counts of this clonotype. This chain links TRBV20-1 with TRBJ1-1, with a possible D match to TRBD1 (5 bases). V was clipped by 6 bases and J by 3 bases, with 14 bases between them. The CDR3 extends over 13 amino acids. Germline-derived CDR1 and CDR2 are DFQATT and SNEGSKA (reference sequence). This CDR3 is CSAKSGRDTEAFF. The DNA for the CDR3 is TGCAGTGCGAAGTCAGGGAGGGACACTGAAGCTTTCTTT.

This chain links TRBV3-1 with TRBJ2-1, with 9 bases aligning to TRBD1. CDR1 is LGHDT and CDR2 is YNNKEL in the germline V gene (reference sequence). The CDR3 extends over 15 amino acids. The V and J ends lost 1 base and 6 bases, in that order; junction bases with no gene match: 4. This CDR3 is CASSQAGTGTNEQFF. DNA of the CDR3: TGTGCCAGCAGCCAAGCCGGGACAGGGACCAATGAGCAGTTCTTC.

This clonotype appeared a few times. CDR3 nucleotides: TGTGCCAGCAGCCCTCCGACAGGGACCTCTGGAAACACCATATATTTT. This encodes CASSPPTGTSGNTIYF. This sequence joins TRBV28 and TRBJ1-3, with 7 bases lining up with TRBD1. The CDR3 is 16 amino acids. With V trimmed by 6 bases and J by 0 bases, 8 bases remained unmatched. Germline V gene lookup returns CDR1 MDHEN and CDR2 SYDVKM.

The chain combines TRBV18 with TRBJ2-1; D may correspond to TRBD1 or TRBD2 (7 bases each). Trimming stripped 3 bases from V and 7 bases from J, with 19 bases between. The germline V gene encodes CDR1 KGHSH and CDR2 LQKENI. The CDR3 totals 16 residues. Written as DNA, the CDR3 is TGTGCCAGCTCACCCGCGGGGGAGGGGGCGAAAAATGAGCAGTTCTTC. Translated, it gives CASSPAGEGAKNEQFF.

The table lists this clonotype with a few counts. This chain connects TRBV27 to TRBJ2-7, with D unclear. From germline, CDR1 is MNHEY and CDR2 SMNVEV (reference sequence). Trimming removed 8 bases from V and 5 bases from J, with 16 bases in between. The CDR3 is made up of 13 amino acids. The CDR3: CASGDTGLDEQYF. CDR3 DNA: TGTGCCAGCGGGGATACGGGTTTGGACGAGCAGTACTTC.

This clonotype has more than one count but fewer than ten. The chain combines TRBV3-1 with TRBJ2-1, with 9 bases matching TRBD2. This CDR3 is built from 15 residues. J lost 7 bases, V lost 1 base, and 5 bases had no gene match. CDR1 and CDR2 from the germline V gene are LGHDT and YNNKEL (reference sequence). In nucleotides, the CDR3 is TGTGCCAGCAGCCAAGTGGCGGGAGGGAGGAATGAGCAGTTCTTC. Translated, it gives CASSQVAGGRNEQFF.

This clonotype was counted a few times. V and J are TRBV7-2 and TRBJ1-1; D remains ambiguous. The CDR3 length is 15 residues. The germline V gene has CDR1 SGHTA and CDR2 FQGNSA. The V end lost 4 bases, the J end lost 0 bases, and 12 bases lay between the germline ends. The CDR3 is CASSSLGVMNTEAFF. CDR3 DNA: TGTGCCAGCAGCTCACTAGGCGTAATGAACACTGAAGCTTTCTTT.

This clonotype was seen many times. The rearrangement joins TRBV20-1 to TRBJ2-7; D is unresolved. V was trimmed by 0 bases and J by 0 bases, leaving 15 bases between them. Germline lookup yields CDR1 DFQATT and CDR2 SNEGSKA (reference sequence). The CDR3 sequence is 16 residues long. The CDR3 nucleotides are TGCAGTGCTAGAGATATGAGAGGCGAAAGCTCCTACGAGCAGTACTTC. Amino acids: CSARDMRGESSYEQYF.

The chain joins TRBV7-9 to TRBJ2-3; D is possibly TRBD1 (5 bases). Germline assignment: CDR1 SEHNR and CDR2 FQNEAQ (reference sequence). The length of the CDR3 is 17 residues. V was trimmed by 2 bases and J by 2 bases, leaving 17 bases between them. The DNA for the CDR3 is TGTGCCAGCAGCTTAAGGGGCTCGGGCCGCCTCACAGATACGCAGTATTTT. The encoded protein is CASSLRGSGRLTDTQYF.

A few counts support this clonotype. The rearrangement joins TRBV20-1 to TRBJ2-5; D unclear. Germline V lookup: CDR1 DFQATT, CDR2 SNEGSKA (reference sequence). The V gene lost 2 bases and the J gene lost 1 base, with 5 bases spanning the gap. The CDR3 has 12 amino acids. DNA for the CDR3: TGCAGTGCTAGAACCAGCCAAGAGACCCAGTACTTC. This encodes CSARTSQETQYF.

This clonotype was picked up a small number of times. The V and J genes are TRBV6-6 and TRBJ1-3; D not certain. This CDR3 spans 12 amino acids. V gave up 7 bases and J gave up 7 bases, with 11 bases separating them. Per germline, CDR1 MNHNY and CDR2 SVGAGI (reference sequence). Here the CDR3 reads CASNLNWNTIYF. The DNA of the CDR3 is TGTGCCAGCAACCTAAATTGGAACACCATATATTTT.

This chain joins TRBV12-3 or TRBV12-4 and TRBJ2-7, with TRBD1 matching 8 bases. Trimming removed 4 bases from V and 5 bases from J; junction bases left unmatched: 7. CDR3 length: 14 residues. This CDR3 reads CASSSRQGSNEQYF. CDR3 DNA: TGTGCCAGCAGTTCCCGACAGGGGAGTAACGAGCAGTACTTC.

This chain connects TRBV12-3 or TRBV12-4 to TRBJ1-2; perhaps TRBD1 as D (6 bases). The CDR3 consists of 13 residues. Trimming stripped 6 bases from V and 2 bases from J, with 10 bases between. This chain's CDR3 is CASRPDRNYGYTF. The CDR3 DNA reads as TGTGCCAGCAGGCCTGACAGGAACTATGGCTACACCTTC.

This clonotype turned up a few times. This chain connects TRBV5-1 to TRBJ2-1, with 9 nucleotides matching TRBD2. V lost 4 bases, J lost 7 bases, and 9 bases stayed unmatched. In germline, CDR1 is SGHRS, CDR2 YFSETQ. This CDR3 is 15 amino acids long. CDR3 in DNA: TGCGCCAGCAGCGTCCCGGGACTAGCAGCGAATGAGCAGTTCTTC. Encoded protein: CASSVPGLAANEQFF.

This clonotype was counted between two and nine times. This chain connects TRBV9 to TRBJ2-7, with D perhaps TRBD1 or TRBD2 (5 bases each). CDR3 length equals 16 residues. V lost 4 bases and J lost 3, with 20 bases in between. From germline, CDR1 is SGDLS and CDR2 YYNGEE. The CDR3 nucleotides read TGTGCCAGCAGCCCAAACACGGGACGGACGGACTACGAGCAGTACTTC. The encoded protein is CASSPNTGRTDYEQYF.

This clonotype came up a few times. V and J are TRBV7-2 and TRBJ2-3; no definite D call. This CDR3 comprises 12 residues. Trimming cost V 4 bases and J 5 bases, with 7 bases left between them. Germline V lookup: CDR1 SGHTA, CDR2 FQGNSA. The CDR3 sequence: CASSSRLDTQYF. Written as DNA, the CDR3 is TGTGCCAGCAGCTCTCGACTAGATACGCAGTATTTT.

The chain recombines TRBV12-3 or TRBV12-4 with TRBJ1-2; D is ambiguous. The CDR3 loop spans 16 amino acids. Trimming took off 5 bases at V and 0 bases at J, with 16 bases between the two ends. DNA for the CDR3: TGTGCCAGCAGTGGGAGGCAGGCTCAAGCTAACTATGGCTACACCTTC. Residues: CASSGRQAQANYGYTF.

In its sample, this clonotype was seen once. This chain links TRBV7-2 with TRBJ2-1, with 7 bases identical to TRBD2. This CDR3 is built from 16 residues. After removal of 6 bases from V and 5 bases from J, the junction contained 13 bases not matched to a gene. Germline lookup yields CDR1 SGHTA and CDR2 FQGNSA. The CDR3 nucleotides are TGTGCCAGCAGTCATGATGTGGCGGGAGATCACAATGAGCAGTTCTTC. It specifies CASSHDVAGDHNEQFF.

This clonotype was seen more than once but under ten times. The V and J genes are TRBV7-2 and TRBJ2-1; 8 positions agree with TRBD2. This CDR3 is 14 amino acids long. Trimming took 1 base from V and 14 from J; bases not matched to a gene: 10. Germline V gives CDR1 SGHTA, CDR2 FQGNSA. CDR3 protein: CASSLVTSGSEEFF. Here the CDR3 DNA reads TGTGCCAGCAGCTTAGTAACTAGCGGCTCCGAAGAGTTCTTC.

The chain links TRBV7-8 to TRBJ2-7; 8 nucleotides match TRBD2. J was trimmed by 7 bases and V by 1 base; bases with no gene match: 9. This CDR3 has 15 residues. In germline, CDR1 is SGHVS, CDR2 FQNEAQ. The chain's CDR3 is CASSLGAGGRREQYF. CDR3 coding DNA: TGTGCCAGCAGCTTAGGCGCGGGAGGACGTAGGGAGCAGTACTTC. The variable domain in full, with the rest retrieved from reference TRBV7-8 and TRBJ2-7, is GAGVSQSPRYKVAKRGQDVALRCDPISGHVSLFWYQQALGQGPEFLTYFQNEAQLDKSGLPSDRFFAERPEGSVSTLKIQRTQQEDSAVYLCASSLGAGGRREQYFGPGTRLTVT.

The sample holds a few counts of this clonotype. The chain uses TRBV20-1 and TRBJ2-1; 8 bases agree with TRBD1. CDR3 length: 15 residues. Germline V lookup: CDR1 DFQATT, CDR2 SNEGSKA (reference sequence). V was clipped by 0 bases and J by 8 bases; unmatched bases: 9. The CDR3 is CSARDLDRGGYEQFF. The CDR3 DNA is TGCAGTGCTAGAGATCTTGACAGGGGCGGGTATGAGCAGTTCTTC.

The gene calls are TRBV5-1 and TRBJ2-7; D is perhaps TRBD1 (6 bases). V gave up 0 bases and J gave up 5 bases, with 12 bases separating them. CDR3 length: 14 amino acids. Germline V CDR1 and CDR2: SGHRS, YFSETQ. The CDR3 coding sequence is TGCGCCAGCAGCTTGGGGCCCACAGGGAACGAGCAGTACTTC. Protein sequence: CASSLGPTGNEQYF.

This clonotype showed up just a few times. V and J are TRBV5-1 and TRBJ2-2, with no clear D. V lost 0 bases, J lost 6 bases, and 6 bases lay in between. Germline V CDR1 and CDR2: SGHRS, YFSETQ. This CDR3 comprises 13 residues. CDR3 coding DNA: TGCGCCAGCAGCTTGGGTAACCCCGGGGAGCTGTTTTTT. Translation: CASSLGNPGELFF. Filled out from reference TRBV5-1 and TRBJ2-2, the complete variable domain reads KAGVTQTPRYLIKTRGQQVTLSCSPISGHRSVSWYQQTPGQGLQFLFEYFSETQRNKGNFPGRFSGRQFSNSRSEMNVSTLELGDSALYLCASSLGNPGELFFGEGSRLTVL.

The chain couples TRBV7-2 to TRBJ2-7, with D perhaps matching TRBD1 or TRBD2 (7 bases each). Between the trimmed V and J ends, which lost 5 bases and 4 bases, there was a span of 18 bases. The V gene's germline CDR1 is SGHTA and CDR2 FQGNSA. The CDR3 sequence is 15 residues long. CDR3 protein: CASSTRGGKEYEQYF. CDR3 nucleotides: TGTGCCAGCAGCACCAGGGGGGGTAAAGAATACGAGCAGTACTTC.

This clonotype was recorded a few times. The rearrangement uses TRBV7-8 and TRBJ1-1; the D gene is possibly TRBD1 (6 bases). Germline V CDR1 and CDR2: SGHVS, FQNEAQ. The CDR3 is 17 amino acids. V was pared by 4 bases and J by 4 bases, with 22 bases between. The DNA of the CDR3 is TGTGCCAGCAGCTCTGGGGGACCAGGAAACAGGGTCACTGAAGCTTTCTTT. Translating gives CASSSGGPGNRVTEAFF. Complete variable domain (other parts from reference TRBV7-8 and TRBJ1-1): GAGVSQSPRYKVAKRGQDVALRCDPISGHVSLFWYQQALGQGPEFLTYFQNEAQLDKSGLPSDRFFAERPEGSVSTLKIQRTQQEDSAVYLCASSSGGPGNRVTEAFFGQGTRLTVV.